A selection of T cell receptor beta chains follows, all from one sample in a study of sequential checkpoint blockade in melanoma. This table comes from immunoSEQ multiplex PCR, and its TCRdb copy is limited to in-frame clones, with some not included. The table has about 8,400 clones, about 50% seen once. Sequences were derived from CD8+ T cells sorted from blood (inferred from file names), sampled from a patient given nivolumab and ipilimumab in sequence. The receptors here all came from a human donor with melanoma. Each CDR3 is given with its conserved first and last residue. Each record gives: CDR3 length, J gene, clone size, D gene, V gene, CDR3 protein, CDR3 DNA. The D gene is left open where the match is weak. Not every row has a clone size; where given, it reads once, few, many or a size class.

15 | TRBJ1-2 | few | TRBD1 | TRBV4-1 | CASSQNTGADYGYTF | TGCGCCAGCAGCCAAAATACAGGGGCTGACTATGGCTACACCTTC
12 | TRBJ2-7 | NA | NA | TRBV5-1 | CASSPRGREQYF | TGCGCCAGCAGCCCCAGGGGGAGGGAGCAGTACTTC
15 | TRBJ2-7 | NA | TRBD1 | TRBV28 | CASRDRDRAPYEQYF | TGTGCCAGCAGAGACCGGGACAGGGCGCCCTACGAGCAGTACTTC
15 | TRBJ2-3 | NA | TRBD2 | TRBV6-5 | CASSYERGGVDTQYF | TGTGCCAGCAGTTACGAGCGGGGGGGAGTAGATACGCAGTATTTT
15 | TRBJ2-1 | NA | TRBD2 | TRBV5-6 | CASSLLAGGQNEQFF | TGTGCCAGCAGCTTGCTAGCGGGGGGGCAGAATGAGCAGTTCTTC
12 | TRBJ1-2 | once | NA | TRBV5-1 | CASREGGHGYTF | TGCGCCAGCCGTGAGGGAGGACATGGCTACACCTTC
14 | TRBJ1-1 | NA | TRBD1 | TRBV9 | CASSPHEGATEAFF | TGTGCCAGCAGCCCCCACGAGGGGGCAACTGAAGCTTTCTTT
13 | TRBJ2-7 | NA | TRBD1 | TRBV6-6 | CASGGQGPYEQYF | TGTGCCAGCGGTGGACAGGGTCCCTACGAGCAGTACTTC
15 | TRBJ1-5 | NA | NA | TRBV4-1 | CASSQGPTGVQPQHF | TGCGCCAGCAGCCAAGGTCCGACAGGTGTTCAGCCCCAGCATTTT
15 | TRBJ1-2 | NA | TRBD1 | TRBV5-4 | CASSYARGLLDGYTF | TGTGCCAGCAGCTATGCCAGGGGGTTATTGGATGGCTACACCTTC
14 | TRBJ2-7 | NA | NA | TRBV5-5 | CASSLAGNPYEQYF | TGTGCCAGCAGCTTGGCAGGGAATCCCTACGAGCAGTACTTC
16 | TRBJ2-2 | NA | TRBD1 | TRBV19 | CASSFSTGAHTGELFF | TGTGCCAGTAGTTTCTCGACAGGGGCTCATACCGGGGAGCTGTTTTTT
16 | TRBJ2-1 | NA | NA | TRBV4-2 | CASSQDSGAAYNEQFF | TGTGCCAGCAGCCAAGATTCAGGGGCGGCTTACAATGAGCAGTTCTTC
14 | TRBJ1-1 | once | TRBD1 | TRBV2 | CAKQGSSILTEAFF | TGTGCCAAACAGGGGTCCTCCATCTTAACTGAAGCTTTCTTT
13 | TRBJ1-6 | NA | NA | TRBV7-9 | CASTSGGNSPLHF | TGTGCCAGCACCTCGGGGGGGAATTCACCCCTCCACTTT
15 | TRBJ1-2 | NA | NA | TRBV4-1 | CASSQDWRATYGYTF | TGCGCCAGCAGCCAAGATTGGAGGGCGACCTACGGCTACACCTTC
13 | TRBJ2-7 | NA | NA | TRBV29-1 | CSVGVAAAYEQYF | TGCAGCGTTGGGGTAGCGGCGGCCTACGAGCAGTACTTC
16 | TRBJ1-5 | NA | NA | TRBV4-1 | CASSQVARGSGQPQHF | TGCGCCAGCAGCCAAGTTGCCCGGGGAAGTGGCCAGCCCCAGCATTTT
12 | TRBJ2-7 | NA | NA | TRBV29-1 | CSFLGDTYEQYF | TGCAGCTTCCTGGGGGACACCTACGAGCAGTACTTC
15 | TRBJ1-1 | once | TRBD1 | TRBV19 | CASSPGTGGYTEAFF | TGTGCCAGTAGTCCCGGGACAGGGGGTTACACTGAAGCTTTCTTT
18 | TRBJ2-3 | few | TRBD1 | TRBV7-9 | CASSSKIRDRGLTDTQYF | TGTGCCAGCAGCTCAAAGATACGGGACAGAGGCCTCACAGATACGCAGTATTTT
14 | TRBJ1-5 | NA | NA | TRBV27 | CASSTRGHSEPQHF | TGTGCCAGCAGTACGAGGGGACATAGTGAGCCCCAGCATTTT
13 | TRBJ1-6 | NA | NA | TRBV27 | CAVGIGGNSPLHF | TGTGCCGTCGGGATAGGAGGTAATTCACCCCTCCACTTT
13 | TRBJ2-7 | once | NA | TRBV7-6 | CASSLSGGYEQYF | TGTGCCAGCAGTCTTTCCGGGGGTTACGAGCAGTACTTC
15 | TRBJ1-2 | NA | NA | TRBV4-3 | CASSQDSSTGYGYTF | TGCGCCAGCAGCCAAGATTCGAGCACGGGCTATGGCTACACCTTC
17 | TRBJ1-1 | few | TRBD1 | TRBV2 | CASSERPGGASSTEAFF | TGTGCCAGCAGTGAAAGGCCAGGGGGCGCATCAAGCACTGAAGCTTTCTTT
15 | TRBJ1-3 | few | NA | TRBV2 | CASSESTGSGNTIYF | TGTGCCAGCAGTGAAAGTACCGGCTCTGGAAACACCATATATTTT
16 | TRBJ1-3 | NA | NA | TRBV6-5 | CASSYGGHGPGNTIYF | TGTGCCAGCAGTTACGGGGGACATGGACCTGGAAACACCATATATTTT
12 | TRBJ2-7 | NA | NA | TRBV6-1 | CGAGSRSYEQYF | TGTGGCGCCGGTTCACGCTCCTACGAGCAGTACTTC
12 | TRBJ2-1 | NA | NA | TRBV5-6 | CASSPQGYEQFF | TGTGCCAGCAGCCCTCAGGGGTATGAGCAGTTCTTC
10 | TRBJ2-7 | NA | NA | TRBV28 | CASSDREQYF | TGTGCCAGCTCCGACAGGGAGCAGTACTTC
12 | TRBJ1-1 | NA | TRBD1 | TRBV29-1 | CSARQGRTEAFF | TGCAGCGCTAGACAGGGGCGGACTGAAGCTTTCTTT
18 | TRBJ1-6 | NA | NA | TRBV11-3 | CASSLRTVRDPYNSPLHF | TGTGCCAGCAGCTTAAGGACAGTCCGGGACCCCTATAATTCACCCCTCCACTTT
13 | TRBJ2-7 | NA | NA | TRBV4-3 | CASSQGAGYEQYF | TGCGCCAGCAGCCAAGGGGCCGGCTACGAGCAGTACTTC
17 | TRBJ1-4 | NA | NA | TRBV6-1 | CASSENPGGTFNEKLFF | TGTGCCAGCAGTGAAAACCCGGGGGGAACTTTTAATGAAAAACTGTTTTTT
13 | TRBJ1-4 | NA | NA | TRBV6-5 | CASSMDRGEKLFF | TGTGCCAGCAGTATGGACAGAGGTGAAAAACTGTTTTTT
13 | TRBJ2-7 | once | NA | TRBV27 | CASSLAATYEQYF | TGTGCCAGCAGTTTGGCGGCGACCTACGAGCAGTACTTC
16 | TRBJ1-4 | NA | TRBD1 | TRBV4-1 | CASSQPPQGASEKLFF | TGCGCCAGCAGCCAACCTCCGCAGGGGGCTAGTGAAAAACTGTTTTTT
14 | TRBJ1-2 | NA | TRBD1 | TRBV6-6 | CASTQIGGNYGYTF | TGTGCCAGCACCCAGATAGGGGGCAACTATGGCTACACCTTC
14 | TRBJ2-7 | NA | TRBD1 | TRBV7-3 | CASRGGQGSYEQYF | TGTGCCAGCAGGGGGGGACAGGGGTCCTACGAGCAGTACTTC
14 | TRBJ1-2 | medium-sized | NA | TRBV5-4 | CASSLEAGAWGYTF | TGTGCCAGCAGCTTGGAGGCGGGAGCGTGGGGCTACACCTTC
16 | TRBJ2-7 | NA | TRBD2 | TRBV4-2 | CASSPEEGSGGGEQYF | TGTGCCAGCAGTCCAGAAGAGGGTAGCGGGGGTGGAGAGCAGTACTTC
17 | TRBJ1-6 | NA | TRBD1 | TRBV15 | CATRPGQGDYYNSPLHF | TGTGCCACCAGACCGGGACAGGGCGATTATTATAATTCACCCCTCCACTTT
14 | TRBJ2-7 | few | TRBD1 | TRBV5-1 | CASSLATGGDEQYF | TGCGCCAGCAGCTTAGCGACAGGGGGGGACGAGCAGTACTTC
14 | TRBJ2-7 | NA | NA | TRBV28 | CASSFPGVPYEQYF | TGTGCCAGCAGTTTTCCGGGGGTCCCCTACGAGCAGTACTTC
15 | TRBJ1-5 | NA | TRBD1 | TRBV7-9 | CASSVGTGKNQPQHF | TGTGCCAGCAGCGTCGGGACAGGGAAAAATCAGCCCCAGCATTTT
15 | TRBJ2-7 | NA | TRBD2 | TRBV25-1 | CASSEGLAGAYEQYF | TGTGCCAGCAGTGAAGGACTAGCGGGGGCCTACGAGCAGTACTTC
12 | TRBJ2-7 | NA | NA | TRBV30 | CAWSETLYEQYF | TGTGCCTGGAGTGAGACACTTTACGAGCAGTACTTC
14 | TRBJ2-7 | NA | TRBD1 | TRBV19 | CASTSGTGGREQYF | TGTGCCAGTACCTCCGGGACAGGGGGCCGAGAGCAGTACTTC
16 | TRBJ2-7 | NA | NA | TRBV6-5 | CASSYSGHNTPYEQYF | TGTGCCAGCAGTTACTCGGGACACAATACGCCCTACGAGCAGTACTTC
13 | TRBJ2-7 | few | TRBD1 | TRBV30 | CAWAGTGGGEQYF | TGTGCCTGGGCCGGGACAGGGGGCGGCGAGCAGTACTTC
16 | TRBJ2-7 | few | TRBD1 | TRBV7-6 | CASSLGTEIFSYEQYF | TGTGCCAGCAGCTTGGGGACAGAAATTTTCTCCTACGAGCAGTACTTC
15 | TRBJ2-1 | NA | NA | TRBV7-3 | CASSLTGPGDNEQFF | TGTGCCAGCAGCTTAACCGGGCCGGGGGACAATGAGCAGTTCTTC
15 | TRBJ2-1 | medium-sized | TRBD2 | TRBV4-1 | CASSQYSGGTREQFF | TGCGCCAGCAGCCAATATAGCGGGGGAACTAGGGAGCAGTTCTTC
16 | TRBJ1-1 | NA | NA | TRBV4-1 | CASRLSPQTMNTEAFF | TGCGCCAGCAGACTTTCCCCACAGACCATGAACACTGAAGCTTTCTTT
14 | TRBJ2-7 | NA | NA | TRBV4-1 | CASSPPDSSHEQYF | TGCGCCAGCAGCCCCCCTGACTCGAGCCACGAGCAGTACTTC
13 | TRBJ1-2 | NA | NA | TRBV29-1 | CSVEAVAYYGYTF | TGCAGCGTTGAAGCCGTGGCCTACTATGGCTACACCTTC